This entry features one T cell receptor beta chain sequence. The antigen remains unidentified. Using immunoSEQ multiplex PCR, the repertoire was profiled, and TCRdb retains in-frame clones only, with some absent. The sample contains tens of thousands of clones, 85% to 95% of which appear only once. The sample originates from a study of OX40 agonist ivuxolimab in advanced cancers. For the study at large: The study treated patients with ivuxolimab, an agonistic anti-OX40 (CD134) antibody.

Whole-study findings and limits: Within 6 weeks, CD4+ and CD8+ blood T cells expanded clonally at 0.1 to 3.0 mg/kg.

V was pared by 0 bases and J by 6 bases, with 4 bases of the junction left unmatched. The germline CDR1 and CDR2 sequences are SGHTS and YDEGEE. There are 16 residues in the CDR3. Sequenced material: CD4+ or CD8+ T cells sorted from blood, taken in a trial of the OX40 agonist ivuxolimab. This TCR came from an adult with an advanced solid tumor such as melanoma, head and neck, liver or kidney cancer. The chain combines TRBV5-8 with TRBJ2-3; 13 bases agree with TRBD2. This CDR3 reads CASSLELAGGLDTQYF. The CDR3 nucleotides are TGTGCCAGCAGCTTGGAACTAGCGGGAGGGCTGGATACGCAGTATTTT.